These 8 T cell receptor beta chains came from one sample sequenced in a study of early T cells in non-severe SARS-CoV-2 infection. In TCRdb, the 5' RACE reads were re-called with MiXCR into one record per CDR3 protein. This table has approximately 50,000 distinct CDR3 sequences, around 8% appearing once. Sequencing used whole blood. These receptors were taken from an adult who was a healthcare worker with PCR-confirmed SARS-CoV-2 infection or an uninfected control (not recorded which).

In its sample, this clonotype was seen many times. The J gene is TRBJ1-4, the V gene TRBV19; 7 nucleotides align to TRBD1. J gave up 0 bases and V 11 bases, and 12 bases lay outside the gene matches. The CDR3 is 16 amino acids. Germline V lookup: CDR1 LNHDA, CDR2 SQIVND (reference sequence). CDR3 bases: TGTGCCTCACCCGGGACAGCTGTTGCAACTAATGAAAAACTGTTTTTT. Its translation: CASPGTAVATNEKLFF.

The chain carries TRBV20-1 and TRBJ2-1; 10 bases line up with TRBD1. This CDR3 contains 15 residues. J lost 7 bases, V lost 3 bases, and 9 bases had no gene match. Germline CDR1 is DFQATT and CDR2 is SNEGSKA (reference sequence). DNA of the CDR3: TGCAGTGCTAGCCCCCGGGACAGGGGAAGAAATGAGCAGTTCTTC. Protein: CSASPRDRGRNEQFF.

The chain is built from TRBV28 and TRBJ2-3; 8 positions agree with TRBD2. The ends lost 5 bases at V and 0 bases at J; junction bases unmatched: 4. The CDR3 covers 15 residues. The germline CDR1 and CDR2 sequences are MDHEN and SYDVKM. CDR3 sequence: CASSPRLASTDTQYF. CDR3 DNA sequence: TGTGCCAGCAGTCCCCGACTAGCGAGCACAGATACGCAGTATTTT.

The chain couples TRBV11-2 to TRBJ2-3; 8 nucleotides align to TRBD2. The germline CDR1 and CDR2 sequences are SGHAT and FQNNGV. V shed 1 base, J shed 4 bases, and the junction held 7 bases outside the gene matches. The CDR3 contains 16 residues. As DNA, the CDR3 is TGTGCCAGCAGCTTAGTGGCGGGGGGCGTCCCAGATACGCAGTATTTT. Protein sequence: CASSLVAGGVPDTQYF.

V and J are TRBV29-1 and TRBJ2-1; the match to TRBD2 covers 9 bases. J gave up 4 bases and V 4 bases, and 2 bases lay outside the gene matches. CDR1 and CDR2 (germline): SQVTM, ANQGSEA. The length of the CDR3 is 13 residues. For the CDR3, the DNA is TGCAGCGTTGGACTAGCGGTTTACAATGAGCAGTTCTTC. Translated: CSVGLAVYNEQFF.

This chain uses TRBV5-1 with TRBJ1-1, with 7 bases that match TRBD1. The germline V gene encodes CDR1 SGHRS and CDR2 YFSETQ. V trimming: 4 bases; J trimming: 3 bases; junction bases outside the gene matches: 6. This CDR3 spans 14 amino acids. The CDR3 bases are TGCGCCAGCAGCCCGTGGACAGGAGACACTGAAGCTTTCTTT. It is translated as CASSPWTGDTEAFF.

The rearrangement links TRBV2 to TRBJ2-7, with 9 bases fitting TRBD1. Germline V gives CDR1 SNHLY, CDR2 FYNNEI. Trimming took 3 bases from V and 7 from J; bases not matched to a gene: 7. This CDR3 contains 14 residues. The CDR3 bases are TGTGCCAGCAGTGACAACAGGGGGCCGGGGGAGCAGTACTTC. This encodes CASSDNRGPGEQYF.

At least ten counts were recorded for this clonotype. The chain has TRBV20-1 and TRBJ1-1, with TRBD1 identical over 10 bases. CDR1 DFQATT and CDR2 SNEGSKA come from the germline V gene (reference sequence). J gave up 4 bases and V 6 bases, and 5 bases lay outside the gene matches. CDR3 length: 13 amino acids. The CDR3: CSARQGAGTEAFF. The CDR3 region has the DNA TGCAGTGCCAGACAGGGGGCAGGCACTGAAGCTTTCTTT.